This TCR beta chain was captured in a study of blood T cell repertoires in COVID-19. Background on the study: The samples span acute and convalescent COVID-19 from the United States, Italy and Spain. PBMCs, B-cell-depleted T cells, or T cells were the source of the cDNA or gDNA that made up the material.

This CDR3 is built from 12 residues. Trimming removed 6 bases from V and 3 bases from J, with 8 bases in between. Per the germline V gene, CDR1 is KGHSH and CDR2 is LQKENI. Only a few counts were recorded for this clone. In the original analysis: Estimates of nucleated cell counts were drawn from the amplification of reference gene primers. Clones were read by immunoSEQ multiplex PCR, and TCRdb kept only the in-frame ones, dropping some. Clone size and the V and J calls come from that table; the DNA yielded D and trimming. The table has 150,000 to 200,000 clones, more than 75% seen once. This receptor was obtained from a man aged 35 to 55 with active or convalescent COVID-19. This chain joins TRBV18 and TRBJ1-1; D is perhaps TRBD1 (5 bases). The source material was peripheral blood. The CDR3 reads CASSRRDTEAFF. CDR3 coding DNA: TGTGCCAGCTCCCGCAGGGACACTGAAGCTTTCTTT.